This is a list of T cell receptor beta chains from one sample in a study of T cells in Graves' hyperthyroidism and ophthalmopathy. A single record per CDR3 protein comes from TCRdb applying MiXCR to the multiplex PCR reads. The table lists about 480,000 distinct CDR3 sequences, around an eighth of them singletons. The sample comprised blood. The receptors derive from a woman aged 18 to 35 with Graves' hyperthyroidism. CDR3s include the opening cysteine and the closing phenylalanine or tryptophan. The D gene is left open where the match is weak. Expanded clones are given a class, and other clones once, few, many or no size at all.

>TRBV6-1|many|TRBJ2-5|TRBD2
CASRAGRQETQYF
TGTGCCAGCAGAGCGGGAAGGCAAGAGACCCAGTACTTC
>TRBV3-1|NA|TRBJ2-7|NA
CASSQSLSGSYEQYF
TGTGCCAGCAGCCAGTCTTTATCGGGGTCCTACGAGCAGTACTTC
>TRBV30|many|TRBJ1-2|NA
CATEGSHYGYTF
TGTGCCACTGAAGGCAGCCATTATGGCTACACCTTC
>TRBV27|NA|TRBJ1-1|NA
CASSPQGQSNTEAFF
TGTGCCAGCAGTCCACAAGGACAGAGTAACACTGAAGCTTTCTTT
>TRBV29-1|many|TRBJ1-1|TRBD1
CSVERRGTGYFLGAFF
TGCAGCGTTGAAAGGAGGGGGACAGGGTATTTTTTAGGAGCTTTCTTT
>TRBV12-5|many|TRBJ2-5|NA
CASRRGEETQYF
TGTGCTAGCCGACGTGGAGAGGAGACCCAGTACTTC
>TRBV7-2|many|TRBJ1-1|NA
CASSLVRKAEAFF
TGTGCCAGCAGCTTGGTAAGAAAGGCTGAAGCTTTCTTT
>TRBV18|many|TRBJ2-5|TRBD2
CASSPQREQTQYF
TGTGCCAGCTCCCCCCAGCGGGAACAGACCCAGTACTTC
>TRBV12-3/TRBV12-4|many|TRBJ1-3|NA
CASSRGATGNTIYF
TGTGCCAGCAGTCGAGGGGCGACTGGAAACACCATATATTTT
>TRBV7-9|many|TRBJ2-7|TRBD2
CASSWDGTRMEQYF
TGTGCCAGCAGCTGGGACGGGACTAGGATGGAGCAGTACTTC
>TRBV3-1|NA|TRBJ2-1|TRBD2
CASSQVSGSFYEQFF
TGTGCCAGCAGCCAAGTTAGCGGGAGTTTCTATGAGCAGTTCTTC
>TRBV3-1|few|TRBJ2-1|NA
CASSQEQDGAEGEQFF
TGTGCCAGCAGCCAAGAACAGGACGGTGCAGAAGGTGAGCAGTTCTTC
>TRBV20-1|many|TRBJ2-1|NA
CSAFSSGRQRQFF
TGCAGTGCTTTTTCATCGGGGCGGCAACGGCAGTTCTTC
>TRBV7-9|many|TRBJ1-4|NA
CASSEPAFTNEKLFF
TGTGCCAGCAGCGAACCGGCATTCACTAATGAAAAACTGTTTTTT